These T cell receptor beta chains were read from a single sample in a study of T-cell reconstitution after alpha-beta-depleted transplantation in children. TCRdb re-analysed the PCR reads in MiXCR, keeping a single row per CDR3 protein. The sample comprises around 3,400 distinct CDR3 sequences, about a fifth of which are singletons, and about 25% rests with the top ten. The material was PBMCs, mostly from graft donor cells, obtained 60 days after TCRalphabeta/CD19-depleted stem cell transplant. Receptors were obtained from a male patient aged 2 to 9 who had a stem cell transplant for acute lymphoblastic leukemia, so the T cells may come from the graft donor. Both conserved end residues are part of each CDR3. Only part of the rows carry a size: once, few, many, or a class if the clone is expanded.

clone size | CDR3 length | J gene | V gene | CDR3 protein
many | 19 | TRBJ2-3 | TRBV11-1 | CASSSDWAGGPLSTDTQYF
many | 18 | TRBJ2-3 | TRBV3-1 | CASCFMAGGPSITDTQYF
many | 13 | TRBJ2-7 | TRBV21-1 | CASSKGQGNQQYF
many | 12 | TRBJ1-2 | TRBV19 | CATGYRDYGYTF
NA | 15 | TRBJ2-1 | TRBV7-9 | CASGPSGSSYNEEFF
medium-sized | 17 | TRBJ2-2 | TRBV7-5 | CISVPEASGEEGGELFF
many | 17 | TRBJ2-7 | TRBV11-2 | CASSLDPSATSSYEQYF
NA | 15 | TRBJ2-1 | TRBV7-9 | CASSLIQLDYNEQFF
NA | 18 | TRBJ2-5 | TRBV4-3 | CASSQELASGIFQETQYF
medium-sized | 13 | TRBJ2-5 | TRBV24-1 | CATSDPAGETQYF
many | 16 | TRBJ2-1 | TRBV7-9 | CASSLDLAGQYNEQFF
many | 14 | TRBJ1-2 | TRBV7-9 | CASSPRGRDYGYTF
large | 15 | TRBJ2-7 | TRBV10-1 | CASSEGLADYYEQYF
NA | 13 | TRBJ1-6 | TRBV5-1 | CASSQGTNSPLHF
many | 16 | TRBJ2-7 | TRBV7-2 | CASSPPGLAGANEQYF
medium-sized | 15 | TRBJ2-7 | TRBV9 | CASSSQPRESYEQYF
many | 15 | TRBJ2-7 | TRBV10-3 | CAISESQTGAYEQYF
medium-sized | 14 | TRBJ1-2 | TRBV9 | CASSVGDTNYGYTF